Listed here are 23 T cell receptor beta chains from one sample, sequenced in a study of T cell responses to AZD1222 COVID-19 vaccine. Assay used: immunoSEQ multiplex PCR; TCRdb lists only in-frame clones, some missing. The sample carries roughly 120,000 clones, approximately 89% recorded once. Sequenced here: peripheral blood, sampled 28 days after the second AZD1222 dose. The source of these receptors is an adult who received the AZD1222 COVID-19 vaccine.

Here the CDR3 DNA reads TGTGCCAGCAGCGGTGGCCAAGAGACCCAGTACTTC. Encoded protein: CASSGGQETQYF. The chain has TRBV11-3 and TRBJ2-5; D call uncertain. Trimming cost V 5 bases and J 1 base, with 5 bases left between them. The germline gives CDR1 SGHNT, CDR2 YENEEA. The CDR3 covers 12 residues. The whole variable domain, remainder taken from reference TRBV11-3 and TRBJ2-5, is EAGVVQSPRYKIIEKKQPVAFWCNPISGHNTLYWYLQNLGQGPELLIRYENEEAVDDSQLPKDRFSAERLKGVDSTLKIQPAELGDSAVYLCASSGGQETQYFGPGTRLLVL.

This chain links TRBV9 with TRBJ1-1; no definite D call. The CDR3 sequence is 14 residues long. CDR1 and CDR2 (germline): SGDLS, YYNGEE. V was clipped by 4 bases and J by 0 bases, with 10 bases between them. CDR3 residues: CASSTGLLNTEAFF. The CDR3 bases are TGTGCCAGCAGCACCGGGTTGCTGAACACTGAAGCTTTCTTT.

The chain carries TRBV7-2 and TRBJ1-1; 9 positions match TRBD1. The J segment lost 4 bases and the V segment lost 2 bases, leaving 11 bases of the junction unmatched. Germline V CDR1 and CDR2: SGHTA, FQGNSA. The CDR3 is 17 residues long. The CDR3 DNA follows: TGTGCCAGCAGCTTACGCCCCGGGACAGGGTATGGCACTGAAGCTTTCTTT. This codes for CASSLRPGTGYGTEAFF.

The chain employs TRBV24-1 and TRBJ2-1; D might be TRBD1 (5 bases). The CDR3 runs to 13 residues. V lost 2 bases and J 10 bases, leaving 11 bases between the germline ends. The germline V gene has CDR1 KGHDR and CDR2 SFDVKD. CDR3 coding DNA: TGTGCCACCAGTGATTGGTTAGCAGGGGAGCAGTTCTTC. Translation: CATSDWLAGEQFF.

This clone appeared a single time. The chain couples TRBV4-1 to TRBJ2-7; D may be TRBD1 or TRBD2 (5 bases each). V lost 0 bases, J lost 2 bases, and 11 bases lay in between. This CDR3 is 15 amino acids long. CDR1 MGHRA and CDR2 YSYEKL come from the germline V gene. The CDR3 here is CASSQDRGRPYEQYF. Here the CDR3 DNA reads TGCGCCAGCAGCCAAGATCGGGGACGCCCCTACGAGCAGTACTTC.

Only a few counts were recorded for this clone. V and J are TRBV11-2 and TRBJ1-4; unclear D gene. The V end lost 4 bases, the J end lost 3 bases, and 12 bases lay between the germline ends. Per germline, CDR1 SGHAT and CDR2 FQNNGV. The CDR3 sequence is 15 residues long. For the CDR3, the DNA is TGTGCCAGCAGCTCACAATACACCCCTAATGAAAAACTGTTTTTT. It encodes CASSSQYTPNEKLFF.

This chain connects TRBV7-2 to TRBJ1-1; possible D gene TRBD1, 5 bases. V lost 4 bases to trimming and J lost 1 base, with 16 bases between them. There are 16 residues in the CDR3. Germline CDR1 and CDR2: SGHTA and FQGNSA. CDR3 nucleotides: TGTGCCAGCAGCTACCGCCCCGGGACCTCGAACACTGAAGCTTTCTTT. Translated: CASSYRPGTSNTEAFF.

The J gene is TRBJ1-6, the V gene TRBV7-2; D is ambiguous. The V end was cut by 6 bases, the J end by 7 bases, with 13 bases between. CDR1 is SGHTA and CDR2 is FQGNSA in the germline V gene. This CDR3 is built from 14 residues. In DNA form, the CDR3 reads TGTGCCAGCAGTATCCCGGGTTGGAATTCACCCCTCCACTTT. It yields the protein CASSIPGWNSPLHF. Variable domain in full (rest from reference TRBV7-2 and TRBJ1-6): GAGVSQSPSNKVTEKGKDVELRCDPISGHTALYWYRQSLGQGLEFLIYFQGNSAPDKSGLPSDRFSAERTGGSVSTLTIQRTQQEDSAVYLCASSIPGWNSPLHFGNGTRLTVT.

V is TRBV25-1 and J is TRBJ1-2; maybe TRBD1 (6 bases). This CDR3 contains 15 residues. CDR1 is MGHDK, CDR2 SYGVNS, per germline. V was shortened by 4 bases and J by 4 bases, with 16 bases between the two germline ends. The CDR3 spells CASSASDRRVYGYTF. CDR3 nucleotide sequence: TGTGCCAGCAGTGCCTCGGACAGACGCGTCTATGGCTACACCTTC.

V usage is TRBV4-3 and J usage is TRBJ1-4; 7 bases fit TRBD1. CDR3 length: 15 residues. Germline V lookup: CDR1 LGHNA, CDR2 YSLEER. After removal of 3 bases from V and 0 bases from J, the junction contained 1 base not matched to a gene. The CDR3 DNA is TGCGCCAGCAGCCACACAGGGGCAACTAATGAAAAACTGTTTTTT. The encoded protein is CASSHTGATNEKLFF.

The CDR3 loop reads CSASYSGGEQYF. CDR3 DNA: TGCAGTGCTAGTTATAGTGGGGGCGAGCAGTACTTC. This rearrangement joins TRBV20-1 to TRBJ2-7; either TRBD1 or TRBD2 may supply D (5 bases each). The germline CDR1 and CDR2 sequences are DFQATT and SNEGSKA (reference sequence). The CDR3 totals 12 residues. Trimming removed 3 bases from V and 6 bases from J, with 12 bases in between.

V usage is TRBV28 and J usage is TRBJ2-2, with D hard to call. The CDR3 has 13 amino acids. From germline, CDR1 is MDHEN and CDR2 SYDVKM. Trimming stripped 5 bases from V and 3 bases from J, with 7 bases between. The CDR3 sequence: CASSPEHTGELFF. The CDR3 nucleotides are TGTGCCAGCAGTCCCGAGCACACCGGGGAGCTGTTTTTT.

The chain has TRBV4-1 and TRBJ1-1; D call uncertain. V was shortened by 1 base and J by 1 base, with 13 bases between the two germline ends. The V gene's germline CDR1 is MGHRA and CDR2 YSYEKL. The CDR3 totals 16 residues. CDR3 DNA sequence: TGCGCCAGCAGCCAAGTTTTGGAGGGTGGGAACACTGAAGCTTTCTTT. Protein product: CASSQVLEGGNTEAFF.

The chain joins TRBV15 to TRBJ1-3, with D unclear. Germline V gives CDR1 LNHNV, CDR2 YYDKDF (reference sequence). Trimming removed 1 base from V and 0 bases from J, with 16 bases in between. This CDR3 spans 18 amino acids. The CDR3 DNA sequence: TGTGCCACCAGCAGAGGAGGACGAGGGCCTCTCTCTGGAAACACCATATATTTT. Its translation: CATSRGGRGPLSGNTIYF.

This rearrangement joins TRBV7-8 to TRBJ2-5; D gene ambiguous. This CDR3 contains 16 residues. V dropped 5 bases and J dropped 2 bases, with 18 bases sitting between them. The germline CDR1 and CDR2 sequences are SGHVS and FQNEAQ. The CDR3 reads CASSPLGGVKQETQYF. CDR3 sequence (DNA): TGTGCCAGCAGCCCCCTCGGTGGTGTGAAACAAGAGACCCAGTACTTC. Based on the CDR3 plus reference TRBV7-8 and TRBJ2-5, the full variable domain is GAGVSQSPRYKVAKRGQDVALRCDPISGHVSLFWYQQALGQGPEFLTYFQNEAQLDKSGLPSDRFFAERPEGSVSTLKIQRTQQEDSAVYLCASSPLGGVKQETQYFGPGTRLLVL.

The gene calls are TRBV14 and TRBJ1-6, with no clear D. The CDR3 is made up of 14 amino acids. V was pared by 5 bases and J by 0 bases, with 5 bases between. Per the germline V gene, CDR1 is SGHDN and CDR2 is FVKESK. The CDR3 spells CASSYLSYNSPLHF. The CDR3 coding sequence is TGTGCCAGCAGCTATCTCTCCTATAATTCACCCCTCCACTTT. The full variable domain, its missing parts supplied by reference TRBV14 and TRBJ1-6, is EAGVTQFPSHSVIEKGQTVTLRCDPISGHDNLYWYRRVMGKEIKFLLHFVKESKQDESGMPNNRFLAERTGGTYSTLKVQPAELEDSGVYFCASSYLSYNSPLHFGNGTRLTVT.

The CDR3 loop reads CASSSGTGVETQYF. The CDR3 DNA reads as TGTGCCAGCAGCTCCGGGACAGGGGTTGAGACCCAGTACTTC. The chain has TRBV13 and TRBJ2-5; 10 bases agree with TRBD1. V was pared by 4 bases and J by 5 bases, with 4 bases of the junction left unmatched. The CDR3 length is 14 residues. In germline, CDR1 is PRHDT, CDR2 FYEKMQ (reference sequence). Full variable domain (rest looked up from reference TRBV13 and TRBJ2-5): AAGVIQSPRHLIKEKRETATLKCYPIPRHDTVYWYQQGPGQDPQFLISFYEKMQSDKGSIPDRFSAQQFSDYHSELNMSSLELGDSALYFCASSSGTGVETQYFGPGTRLLVL.

The genes are TRBV6-5 and TRBJ2-7, with D possibly called TRBD1 or TRBD2 (5 bases each). Germline values: CDR1 MNHEY, CDR2 SVGAGI. The CDR3 contains 14 residues. Trimming left V 2 bases short and J 4 bases short, with 12 bases between. For the CDR3, the DNA is TGTGCCAGCAGTTACCGTGTGGGGGTTTACGAGCAGTACTTC. It specifies CASSYRVGVYEQYF.

The V gene is TRBV12-5, the J gene TRBJ1-2; TRBD1 matches at 7 bases. CDR1 and CDR2 (germline): LGHNT, FRNRAP. The CDR3 is made up of 13 amino acids. The J segment lost 3 bases and the V segment lost 8 bases, leaving 6 bases of the junction unmatched. The CDR3 DNA reads as TGTGCTAGTCGCAAAACAGGGGACTATGGCTACACCTTC. The encoded protein is CASRKTGDYGYTF.

This chain links TRBV4-1 with TRBJ1-1; possible D gene TRBD1, 6 bases. The CDR3 consists of 15 residues. The V gene lost 1 base and the J gene lost 5 bases, with 14 bases spanning the gap. Germline CDR1 reads MGHRA; CDR2 reads YSYEKL. The CDR3 coding sequence is TGCGCCAGCAGCCAAGTTTCACAGGGCGAAACTGAAGCTTTCTTT. Its protein is CASSQVSQGETEAFF.

This clone was recorded once. The chain's CDR3 is CASRPSGEILRQFF. In DNA, the CDR3 is TGTGCCAGTAGGCCCTCAGGGGAGATTTTAAGGCAGTTCTTC. The chain uses TRBV19 and TRBJ2-1; D may be TRBD1 (6 bases). Germline values: CDR1 LNHDA, CDR2 SQIVND (reference sequence). The CDR3 loop spans 14 amino acids. Trimming cost V 6 bases and J 12 bases, with 21 bases left between them.

The chain employs TRBV7-2 and TRBJ1-5; D perhaps matches TRBD1 (5 bases). Between the trimmed V and J ends, which lost 8 bases and 5 bases, there was a span of 13 bases. Germline CDR1 reads SGHTA; CDR2 reads FQGNSA. The CDR3 has 13 residues. The CDR3: CASGGGADQPQHF. CDR3 in DNA: TGTGCCAGCGGGGGGGGAGCGGATCAGCCCCAGCATTTT.

J is TRBJ2-4 and V is TRBV19; weak D call: TRBD2 (6 bases). This CDR3 spans 15 amino acids. CDR1 and CDR2 (germline): LNHDA, SQIVND (reference sequence). Trimming left V 4 bases short and J 6 bases short, with 16 bases between. The CDR3: CASSKGGSGVNIQYF. Written as DNA, the CDR3 is TGTGCCAGTAGTAAAGGAGGGTCGGGGGTAAACATTCAGTACTTC. Filled out from reference TRBV19 and TRBJ2-4, the complete variable domain reads DGGITQSPKYLFRKEGQNVTLSCEQNLNHDAMYWYRQDPGQGLRLIYYSQIVNDFQKGDIAEGYSVSREKKESFPLTVTSAQKNPTAFYLCASSKGGSGVNIQYFGAGTRLSVL.